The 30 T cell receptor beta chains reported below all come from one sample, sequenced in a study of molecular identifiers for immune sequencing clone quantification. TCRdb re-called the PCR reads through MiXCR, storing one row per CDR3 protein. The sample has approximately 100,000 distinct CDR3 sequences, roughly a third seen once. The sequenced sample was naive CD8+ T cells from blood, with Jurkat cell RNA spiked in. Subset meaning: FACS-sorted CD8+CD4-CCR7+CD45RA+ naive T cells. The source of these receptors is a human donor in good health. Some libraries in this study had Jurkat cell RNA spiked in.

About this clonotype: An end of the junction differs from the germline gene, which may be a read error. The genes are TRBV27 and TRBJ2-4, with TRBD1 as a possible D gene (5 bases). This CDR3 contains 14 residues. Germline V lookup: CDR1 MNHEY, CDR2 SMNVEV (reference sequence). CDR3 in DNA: TGTGCCAGCAGTTTAAGGGGATCCAAAACCATTCAGTACTTC. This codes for CASSLRGSKTIQYF.

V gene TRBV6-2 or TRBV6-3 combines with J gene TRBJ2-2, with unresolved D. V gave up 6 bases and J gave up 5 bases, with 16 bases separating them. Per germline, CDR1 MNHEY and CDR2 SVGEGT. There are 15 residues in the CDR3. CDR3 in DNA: TGTGCCAGCAGGTATCGAGGTGGGGATACCGGGGAGCTGTTTTTT. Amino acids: CASRYRGGDTGELFF.

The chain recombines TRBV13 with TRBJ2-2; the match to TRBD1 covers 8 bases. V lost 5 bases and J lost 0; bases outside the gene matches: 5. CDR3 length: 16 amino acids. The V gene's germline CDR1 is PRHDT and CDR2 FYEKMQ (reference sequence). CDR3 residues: CASSEGQDANTGELFF. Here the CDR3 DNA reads TGTGCCAGCAGCGAGGGACAGGATGCGAACACCGGGGAGCTGTTTTTT.

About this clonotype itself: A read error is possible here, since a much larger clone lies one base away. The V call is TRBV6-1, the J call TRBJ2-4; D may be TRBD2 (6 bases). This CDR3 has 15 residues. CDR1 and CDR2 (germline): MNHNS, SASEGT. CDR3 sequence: CASSALTSRKNTQYF. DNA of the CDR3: TGTGCCAGCAGTGCCCTCACTAGCAGAAAAAACACTCAGTACTTC.

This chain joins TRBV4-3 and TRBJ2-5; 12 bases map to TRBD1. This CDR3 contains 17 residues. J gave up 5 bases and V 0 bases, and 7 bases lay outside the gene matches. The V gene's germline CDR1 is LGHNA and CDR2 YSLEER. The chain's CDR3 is CASSQDIGTGGLETQYF. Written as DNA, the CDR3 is TGCGCCAGCAGCCAAGATATTGGGACAGGGGGCCTGGAGACCCAGTACTTC.

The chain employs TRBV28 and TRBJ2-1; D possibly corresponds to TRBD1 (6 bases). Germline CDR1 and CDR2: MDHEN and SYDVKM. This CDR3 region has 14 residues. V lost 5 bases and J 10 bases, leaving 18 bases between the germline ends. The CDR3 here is CASSPQGSRGEQFF. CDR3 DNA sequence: TGTGCCAGCAGTCCTCAGGGGTCCAGAGGGGAGCAGTTCTTC. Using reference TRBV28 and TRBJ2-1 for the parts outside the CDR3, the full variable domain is DVKVTQSSRYLVKRTGEKVFLECVQDMDHENMFWYRQDPGLGLRLIYFSYDVKMKEKGDIPEGYSVSREKKERFSLILESASTNQTSMYLCASSPQGSRGEQFFGPGTRLTVL.

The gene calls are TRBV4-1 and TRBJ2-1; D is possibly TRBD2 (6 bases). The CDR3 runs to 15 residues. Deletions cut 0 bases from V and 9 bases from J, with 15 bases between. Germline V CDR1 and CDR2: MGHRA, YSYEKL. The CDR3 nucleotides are TGCGCCAGCAGCCAAGACGAAGGAGGGAGCGCTGAGCAGTTCTTC. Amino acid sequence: CASSQDEGGSAEQFF.

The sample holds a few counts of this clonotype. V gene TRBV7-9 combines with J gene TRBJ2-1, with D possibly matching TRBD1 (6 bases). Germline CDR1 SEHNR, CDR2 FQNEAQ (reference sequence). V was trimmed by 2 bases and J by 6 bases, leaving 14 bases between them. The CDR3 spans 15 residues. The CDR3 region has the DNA TGTGCCAGCAGCTTATGGGACAATCAGGGCAATGAGCAGTTCTTC. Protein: CASSLWDNQGNEQFF.

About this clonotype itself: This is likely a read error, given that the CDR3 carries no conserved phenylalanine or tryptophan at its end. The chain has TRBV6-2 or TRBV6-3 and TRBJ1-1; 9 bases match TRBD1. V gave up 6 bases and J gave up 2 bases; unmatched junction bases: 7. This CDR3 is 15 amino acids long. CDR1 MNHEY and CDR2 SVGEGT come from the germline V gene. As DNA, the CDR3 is TGTGCCAGCAGATACAGGGGGCGAAGAAACACTGAAGCTTTCATT. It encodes CASRYRGRRNTEAFI.

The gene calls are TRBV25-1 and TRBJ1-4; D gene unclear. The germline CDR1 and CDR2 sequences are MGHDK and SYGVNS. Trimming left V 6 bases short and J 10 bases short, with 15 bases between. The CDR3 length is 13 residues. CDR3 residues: CASRRWGFGKLFF. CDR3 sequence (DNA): TGTGCCAGCAGGCGCTGGGGATTTGGAAAACTGTTTTTT.

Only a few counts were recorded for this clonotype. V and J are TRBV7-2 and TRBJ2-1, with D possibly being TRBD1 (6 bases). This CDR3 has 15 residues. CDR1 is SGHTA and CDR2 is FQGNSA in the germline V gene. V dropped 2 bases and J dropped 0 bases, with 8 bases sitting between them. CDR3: CASSLQGYSYNEQFF. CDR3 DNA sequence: TGTGCCAGCAGCTTACAGGGGTACTCCTACAATGAGCAGTTCTTC.

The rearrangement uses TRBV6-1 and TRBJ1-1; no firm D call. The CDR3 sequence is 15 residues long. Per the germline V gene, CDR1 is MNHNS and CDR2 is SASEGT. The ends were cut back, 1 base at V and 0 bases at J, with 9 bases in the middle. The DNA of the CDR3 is TGTGCCAGCAGTGAAGACGACATCTTGAACACTGAAGCTTTCTTT. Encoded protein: CASSEDDILNTEAFF.

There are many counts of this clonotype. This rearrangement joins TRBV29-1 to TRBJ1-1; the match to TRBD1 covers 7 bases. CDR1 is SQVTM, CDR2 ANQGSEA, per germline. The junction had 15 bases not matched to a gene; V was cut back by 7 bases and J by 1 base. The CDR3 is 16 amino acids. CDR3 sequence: CSALKRQGFKNTEAFF. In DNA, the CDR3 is TGCAGCGCCCTGAAAAGACAGGGTTTCAAGAACACTGAAGCTTTCTTT.

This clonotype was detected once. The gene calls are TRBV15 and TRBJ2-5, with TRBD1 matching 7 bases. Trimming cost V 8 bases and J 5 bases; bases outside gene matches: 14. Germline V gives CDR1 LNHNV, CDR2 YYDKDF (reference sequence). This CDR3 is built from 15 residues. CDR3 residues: CATETGSDPLETQYF. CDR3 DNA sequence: TGTGCCACCGAGACAGGGTCTGATCCCTTGGAGACCCAGTACTTC.

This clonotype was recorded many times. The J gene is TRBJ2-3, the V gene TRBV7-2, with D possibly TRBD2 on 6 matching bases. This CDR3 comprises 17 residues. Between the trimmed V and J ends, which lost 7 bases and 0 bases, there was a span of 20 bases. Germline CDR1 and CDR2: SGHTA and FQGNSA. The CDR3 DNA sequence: TGTGCCAGCACGGCTAGCGAGATCTTTCCTAGCACAGATACGCAGTATTTT. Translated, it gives CASTASEIFPSTDTQYF.

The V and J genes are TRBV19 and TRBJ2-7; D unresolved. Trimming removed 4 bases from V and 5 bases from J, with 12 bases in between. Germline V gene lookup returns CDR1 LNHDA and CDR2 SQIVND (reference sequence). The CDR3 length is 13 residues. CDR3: CASSTPYLDEQYF. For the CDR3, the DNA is TGTGCCAGTAGTACTCCGTACCTCGACGAGCAGTACTTC.

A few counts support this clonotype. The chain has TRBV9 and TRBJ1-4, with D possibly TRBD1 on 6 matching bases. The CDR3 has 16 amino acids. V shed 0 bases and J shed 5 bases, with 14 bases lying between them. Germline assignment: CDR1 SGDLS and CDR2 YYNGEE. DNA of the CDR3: TGTGCCAGCAGCGTAGAATCGGACAGACTCAATGAAAAACTGTTTTTT. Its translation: CASSVESDRLNEKLFF.

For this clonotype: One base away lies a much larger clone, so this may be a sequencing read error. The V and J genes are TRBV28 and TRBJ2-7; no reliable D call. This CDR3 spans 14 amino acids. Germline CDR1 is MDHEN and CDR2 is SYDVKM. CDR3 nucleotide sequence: TGTGCCTGCAGTTTTTCAGTCGCTGCCTACGAGCAGTACTTC. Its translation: CACSFSVAAYEQYF.

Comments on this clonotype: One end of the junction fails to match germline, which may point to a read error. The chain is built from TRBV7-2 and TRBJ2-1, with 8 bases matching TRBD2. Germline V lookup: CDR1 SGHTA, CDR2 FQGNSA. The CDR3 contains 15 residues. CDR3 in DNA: TGTGCCAGCAGCTACGCGGGGGGCTCCTACAGTGAGCAGTTCTTC. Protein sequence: CASSYAGGSYSEQFF.

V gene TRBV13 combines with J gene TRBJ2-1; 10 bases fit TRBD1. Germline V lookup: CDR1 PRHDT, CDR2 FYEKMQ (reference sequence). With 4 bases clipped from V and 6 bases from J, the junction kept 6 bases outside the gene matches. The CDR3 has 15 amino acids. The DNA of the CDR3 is TGTGCCAGCAGCTCGGGACAGGGGAGTTCCAATGAGCAGTTCTTC. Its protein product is CASSSGQGSSNEQFF.

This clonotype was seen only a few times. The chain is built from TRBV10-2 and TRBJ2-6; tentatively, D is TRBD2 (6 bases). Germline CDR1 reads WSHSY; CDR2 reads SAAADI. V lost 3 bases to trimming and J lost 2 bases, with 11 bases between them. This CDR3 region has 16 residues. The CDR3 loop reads CASSDLARAGANVLTF. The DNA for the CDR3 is TGCGCCAGCAGTGATCTAGCGCGAGCTGGGGCCAACGTCCTGACTTTC.

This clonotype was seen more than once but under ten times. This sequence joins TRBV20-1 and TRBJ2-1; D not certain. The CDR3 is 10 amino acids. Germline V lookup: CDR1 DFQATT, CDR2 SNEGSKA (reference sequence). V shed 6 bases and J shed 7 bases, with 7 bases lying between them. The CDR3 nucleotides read TGCAGTGCCATTGAGAATGAGCAGTTCTTC. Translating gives CSAIENEQFF.

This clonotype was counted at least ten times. The DNA for the CDR3 is TGTGCCAGCAAAGCGTTTGCGGGAGGGACTCGGGATACGCAGTATTTT. Protein sequence: CASKAFAGGTRDTQYF. The chain joins TRBV7-9 to TRBJ2-3, with 9 bases matching TRBD2. The CDR3 is 16 amino acids. The J segment lost 6 bases and the V segment lost 7 bases, leaving 14 bases of the junction unmatched. Per germline, CDR1 SEHNR and CDR2 FQNEAQ (reference sequence).

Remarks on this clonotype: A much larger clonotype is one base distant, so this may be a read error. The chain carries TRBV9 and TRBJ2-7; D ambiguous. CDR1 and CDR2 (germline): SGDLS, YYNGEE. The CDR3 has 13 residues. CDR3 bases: TGTGCCAGCAGCGTAGTTTCCGGGTACGAGCAGAACTTC. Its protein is CASSVVSGYEQNF. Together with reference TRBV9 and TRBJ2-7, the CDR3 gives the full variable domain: DSGVTQTPKHLITATGQRVTLRCSPRSGDLSVYWYQQSLDQGLQFLIQYYNGEERAKGNILERFSAQQFPDLHSELNLSSLELGDSALYFCASSVVSGYEQNFGPGTRLTVT.

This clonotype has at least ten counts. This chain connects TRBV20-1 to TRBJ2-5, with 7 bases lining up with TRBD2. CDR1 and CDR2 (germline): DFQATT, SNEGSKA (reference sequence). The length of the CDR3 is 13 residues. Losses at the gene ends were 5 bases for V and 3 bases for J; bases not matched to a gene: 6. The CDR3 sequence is CSAGRGYKETQYF. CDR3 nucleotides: TGCAGTGCTGGGCGGGGGTACAAAGAGACCCAGTACTTC.

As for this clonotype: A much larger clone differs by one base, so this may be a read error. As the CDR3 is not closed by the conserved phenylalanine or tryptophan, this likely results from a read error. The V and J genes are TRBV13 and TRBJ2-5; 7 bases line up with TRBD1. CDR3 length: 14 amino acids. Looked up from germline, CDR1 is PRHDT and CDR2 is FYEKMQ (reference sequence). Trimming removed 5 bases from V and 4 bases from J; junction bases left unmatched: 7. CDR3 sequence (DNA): TGTGCCAGCAGCCCCGGGACAGCTCTAGAGACCCAGTACATC. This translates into CASSPGTALETQYI.

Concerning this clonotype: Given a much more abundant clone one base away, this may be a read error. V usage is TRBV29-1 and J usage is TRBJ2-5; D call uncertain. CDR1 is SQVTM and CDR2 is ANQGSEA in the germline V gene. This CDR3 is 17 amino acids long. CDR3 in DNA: TGCAGCGTTGAAATCCTGGCACCCCTTCTGCAGCAAGAGGCCCAGTACTTC. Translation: CSVEILAPLLQQEAQYF. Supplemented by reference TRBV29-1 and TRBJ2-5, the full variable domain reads SAVISQKPSRDICQRGTSLTIQCQVDSQVTMMFWYRQQPGQSLTLIATANQGSEATYESGFVIDKFPISRPNLTFSTLTVSNMSPEDSSIYLCSVEILAPLLQQEAQYFGPGTRLLVL.

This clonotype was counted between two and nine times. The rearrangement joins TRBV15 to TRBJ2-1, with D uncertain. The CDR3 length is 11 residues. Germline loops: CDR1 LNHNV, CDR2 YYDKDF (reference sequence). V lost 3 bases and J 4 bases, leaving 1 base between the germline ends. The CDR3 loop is CATSSYNEQFF. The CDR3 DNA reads TGTGCCACCAGCAGTTACAATGAGCAGTTCTTC.

CDR3 in DNA: TGCAGCGTGACAGTCACTAACTATGGCTACACCTTC. Amino acid sequence: CSVTVTNYGYTF. The J gene is TRBJ1-2, the V gene TRBV29-1; D possibly corresponds to TRBD1 (5 bases). Germline V gene data show CDR1 as SQVTM and CDR2 as ANQGSEA. V lost 6 bases, J lost 0 bases, and 8 bases lay in between. This CDR3 has 12 residues. Full variable domain (missing parts from reference TRBV29-1 and TRBJ1-2): SAVISQKPSRDICQRGTSLTIQCQVDSQVTMMFWYRQQPGQSLTLIATANQGSEATYESGFVIDKFPISRPNLTFSTLTVSNMSPEDSSIYLCSVTVTNYGYTFGSGTRLTVV.

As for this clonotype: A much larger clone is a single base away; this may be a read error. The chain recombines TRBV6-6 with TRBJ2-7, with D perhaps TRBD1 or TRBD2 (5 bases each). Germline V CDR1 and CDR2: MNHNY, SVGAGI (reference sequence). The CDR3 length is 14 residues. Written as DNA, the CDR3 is TGTGCCAGCAGTCCTACAGGACTTCCCTACGAGCAGAACTTC. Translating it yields CASSPTGLPYEQNF.